This TCR beta chain was observed in a study of response to subunit inactivated influenza vaccine (dated by TCRdb to 2016 to 2019). At the level of the whole study: Deep quantitative profiling of the T cell receptor repertoire was used in the study to follow responses to a trivalent subunit inactivated influenza vaccine.

This clonotype occurred many times. The antigen it binds to is not known. The record has no base qualities; no much larger clone is one base away. CDR1 LGHNA and CDR2 YNFKEQ were looked up in the germline V gene. V and J are trimmed by 0 bases and 1 base, and the gene matches miss 9 bases of the junction. The CDR3 runs 21 residues from the cysteine to the phenylalanine. Just the 63-base CDR3 DNA is kept, in frame starting at base 1. General findings and caveats noted by the study authors: The authors suggested that each seasonal influenza vaccination may recruit only a limited number of new T cells.

Libraries came from RT-PCR. The sequencer was an Illumina HiSeq 2500. Using fastp at Q25 and MiXCR, TCRdb reprocessed the public reads and kept productive beta chains. Every distinct CDR3 protein forms one entry, paired with its most common genes and DNA. In this sample the table shows under 550,000 distinct CDR3 sequences, 6% to 9% of which occur a single time. Jointly, the top ten make up over 10% of the sample. The sequence is built from TRBV4-2 and TRBJ2-2; 15 bases in the middle match TRBD2. This TCR was recovered from a man between 50 and 75 years old who received an inactivated influenza vaccine. Donor details come from another sample of the same person, matched by shared clones. The sample consisted of PBMCs from blood, taken around 25 months after vaccination. CDR3 region: CASSQEPRTSGGAWNTGELFF. The DNA reads as follows: TGTGCCAGCAGCCAAGAACCCCGGACTAGCGGGGGGGCTTGGAACACCGGGGAGCTGTTTTTT.